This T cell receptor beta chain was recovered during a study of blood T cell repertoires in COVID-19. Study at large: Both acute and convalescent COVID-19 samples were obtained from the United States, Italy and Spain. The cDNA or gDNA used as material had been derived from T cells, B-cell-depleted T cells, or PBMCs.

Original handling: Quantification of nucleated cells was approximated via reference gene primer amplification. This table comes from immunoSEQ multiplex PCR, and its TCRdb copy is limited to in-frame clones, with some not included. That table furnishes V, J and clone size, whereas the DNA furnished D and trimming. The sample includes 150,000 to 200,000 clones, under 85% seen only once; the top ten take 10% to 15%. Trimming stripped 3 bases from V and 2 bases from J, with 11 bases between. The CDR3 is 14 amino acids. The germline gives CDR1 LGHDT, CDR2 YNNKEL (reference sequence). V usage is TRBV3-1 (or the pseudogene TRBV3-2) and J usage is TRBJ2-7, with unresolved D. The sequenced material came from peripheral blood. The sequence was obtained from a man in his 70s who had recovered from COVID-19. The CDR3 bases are TGTGCCAGCAGCCACCCTACGTGCGCCTACGAGCAGTACTTC. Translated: CASSHPTCAYEQYF.